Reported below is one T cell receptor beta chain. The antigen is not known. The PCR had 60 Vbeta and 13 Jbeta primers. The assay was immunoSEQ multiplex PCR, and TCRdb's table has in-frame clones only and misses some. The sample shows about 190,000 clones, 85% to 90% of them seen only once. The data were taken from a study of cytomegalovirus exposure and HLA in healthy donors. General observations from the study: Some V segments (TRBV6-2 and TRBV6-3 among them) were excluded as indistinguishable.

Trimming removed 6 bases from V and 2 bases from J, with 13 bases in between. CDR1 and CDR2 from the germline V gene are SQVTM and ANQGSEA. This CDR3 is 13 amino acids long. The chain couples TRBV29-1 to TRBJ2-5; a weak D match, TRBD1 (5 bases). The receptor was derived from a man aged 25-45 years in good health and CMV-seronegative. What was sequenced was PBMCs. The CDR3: CSVGRGSQETQYF. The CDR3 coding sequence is TGCAGCGTGGGTAGGGGATCTCAAGAGACCCAGTACTTC.